A selection of T cell receptor beta chains follows, all from one sample in a study of shared clonotypes between healthy human individuals. Assay used: immunoSEQ multiplex PCR; TCRdb lists only in-frame clones, some missing. Of 2 million to 2.5 million clones in the sample, around 95% were seen once. Sequences were obtained from naive CD4+ T cells sorted from blood. The receptors derive from a man between 18 and 29 years old in good health. Each CDR3 is given with its conserved first and last residue. A D gene is named only where the DNA matches it firmly. Where a row states a size, it is once, few, many or the class of an expanded clone; other rows omit it.

TRBJ1-6	14	.	.	TRBV18	CASSPAGDNSPLHF	TGTGCCAGCTCACCGGCAGGGGATAATTCACCCCTCCACTTT
TRBJ2-7	15	.	.	TRBV11-3	CASSLDGGDTHEQYF	TGTGCCAGCAGCTTAGATGGGGGTGATACGCACGAGCAGTACTTC
TRBJ1-2	13	.	.	TRBV5-8	CAAGESNNYGYTF	TGTGCCGCCGGTGAATCGAACAACTATGGCTACACCTTC
TRBJ2-3	13	.	.	TRBV6-5	CASKEGNTDTQYF	TGTGCCAGCAAGGAGGGGAACACAGATACGCAGTATTTT
TRBJ1-2	14	.	.	TRBV15	CATSRDVGNYGYTF	TGTGCCACCAGCAGAGATGTCGGTAACTATGGCTACACCTTC
TRBJ2-3	13	.	.	TRBV27	CASSFPWADTQYF	TGTGCCAGCAGTTTCCCATGGGCAGATACGCAGTATTTT
TRBJ1-5	14	.	.	TRBV30	CAWGGAMGNQPQHF	TGTGCCTGGGGGGGGGCCATGGGCAATCAGCCCCAGCATTTT
TRBJ1-6	14	.	.	TRBV7-9	CASSEGRRNSPLHF	TGTGCCAGCAGCGAAGGACGGCGGAATTCACCCCTCCACTTT
TRBJ2-1	17	TRBD2	.	TRBV4-3	CASSPSSLARGGNEQFF	TGCGCCAGCAGCCCATCCTCACTAGCACGGGGGGGCAATGAGCAGTTCTTC
TRBJ2-1	17	.	.	TRBV9	CASSVEAGWSSYNEQFF	TGTGCCAGCAGCGTAGAGGCGGGTTGGAGCTCCTACAATGAGCAGTTCTTC
TRBJ2-3	14	TRBD2	.	TRBV7-9	CASSLRDYTDTQYF	TGTGCCAGCAGCCTCCGGGACTACACAGATACGCAGTATTTT
TRBJ2-5	13	.	.	TRBV30	CAWSSGRKETQYF	TGTGCCTGGAGCTCGGGGCGAAAAGAGACCCAGTACTTC
TRBJ2-7	16	.	.	TRBV28	CATVGAGTQRPYEQYF	TGTGCCACCGTCGGAGCCGGGACCCAAAGGCCCTACGAGCAGTACTTC
TRBJ1-5	15	TRBD1	.	TRBV6-1	CASSEGLGRGPPQHF	TGTGCCAGCAGTGAAGGACTCGGCAGGGGGCCGCCCCAGCATTTT
TRBJ2-2	15	.	.	TRBV2	CASSEEWGGLRELFF	TGTGCCAGCAGTGAAGAGTGGGGGGGCCTGCGGGAGCTGTTTTTT
TRBJ2-7	15	TRBD2	.	TRBV5-5	CASSVSSGRSYEQYF	TGTGCCAGCAGCGTCTCTAGCGGGAGGTCCTACGAGCAGTACTTC
TRBJ1-4	14	.	.	TRBV9	CASSVEGVGEKLFF	TGTGCCAGCAGCGTAGAAGGGGTGGGAGAAAAACTGTTTTTT
TRBJ1-4	15	TRBD1	.	TRBV6-6	CASRRQGATNEKLFF	TGTGCCAGCAGACGGCAGGGGGCAACTAATGAAAAACTGTTTTTT
TRBJ1-2	14	.	.	TRBV30	CAWSVRKLNYGYTF	TGTGCCTGGAGTGTAAGGAAGCTTAACTATGGCTACACCTTC
TRBJ2-7	12	.	.	TRBV25-1	CASSNFPDEQYF	TGTGCCAGCAGTAACTTTCCGGACGAGCAGTACTTC
TRBJ1-2	14	TRBD1	.	TRBV11-2	CASSPDRAFGGYTF	TGTGCCAGCAGCCCAGACAGGGCCTTTGGTGGCTACACCTTC
TRBJ1-6	15	.	.	TRBV5-5	CASSPLGVGISPLHF	TGTGCCAGCAGCCCTCTCGGCGTGGGGATTTCACCCCTCCACTTT
TRBJ2-7	14	TRBD1	.	TRBV5-4	CASSLGTGAYEQYF	TGTGCCAGCAGCTTGGGGACAGGAGCCTACGAGCAGTACTTC
TRBJ1-2	13	.	.	TRBV4-3	CASSHGQNYGYTF	TGCGCCAGCAGCCACGGACAGAACTATGGCTACACCTTC
TRBJ1-2	15	TRBD1	.	TRBV28	CATTGQGGNHYGYTF	TGTGCCACCACCGGACAGGGGGGCAATCACTATGGCTACACCTTC
TRBJ2-7	15	TRBD1	.	TRBV28	CASSALGQGSGEQYF	TGTGCCAGCAGTGCCTTGGGACAGGGGAGTGGCGAGCAGTACTTC
TRBJ2-7	13	.	.	TRBV5-1	CASSFDRLNEQYF	TGCGCCAGCAGTTTCGACAGGCTTAACGAGCAGTACTTC
TRBJ1-1	11	.	.	TRBV25-1	CASSEFSRAFF	TGTGCCAGCAGTGAATTCTCCAGAGCTTTCTTT
TRBJ1-1	13	.	.	TRBV7-3	CASSLRPGLEAFF	TGTGCCAGCAGCTTAAGGCCAGGTCTTGAAGCTTTCTTT
TRBJ2-7	15	.	.	TRBV7-2	CASTLVGTKSYEQYF	TGTGCCAGCACCCTGGTGGGGACCAAGTCCTACGAGCAGTACTTC
TRBJ1-4	13	.	.	TRBV5-6	CASSQTGSEKLFF	TGTGCCAGCAGCCAGACGGGTTCTGAAAAACTGTTTTTT
TRBJ2-7	15	TRBD2	once	TRBV7-8	CASSFTSGSGNEQYF	TGTGCCAGCAGCTTCACTAGCGGGAGCGGCAACGAGCAGTACTTC
TRBJ2-7	13	.	.	TRBV7-2	CASSLPVRYEQYF	TGTGCCAGCAGCTTACCAGTTCGCTACGAGCAGTACTTC
TRBJ1-5	15	.	.	TRBV10-3	CAISESVGSNQPQHF	TGTGCCATCAGTGAGTCGGTGGGTAGCAATCAGCCCCAGCATTTT
TRBJ2-2	14	TRBD1	few	TRBV19	CASNPDRATGELFF	TGTGCCAGTAACCCGGACAGGGCCACCGGGGAGCTGTTTTTT
TRBJ1-3	16	TRBD1	.	TRBV6-5	CASSLLLGDSRNTIYF	TGTGCCAGCAGTTTACTCCTCGGGGACAGTCGCAACACCATATATTTT
TRBJ2-2	17	TRBD1	.	TRBV10-1	CASSERPGTGLTGELFF	TGCGCCAGCAGTGAAAGGCCCGGGACAGGGCTCACCGGGGAGCTGTTTTTT
TRBJ1-2	14	TRBD1	.	TRBV6-1	CASNPGQDLYGYTF	TGTGCCAGCAATCCGGGACAGGACCTCTATGGCTACACCTTC
TRBJ1-5	15	.	.	TRBV6-1	CASSEGFGSNQPQHF	TGTGCCAGCAGTGAAGGATTCGGTAGCAATCAGCCCCAGCATTTT